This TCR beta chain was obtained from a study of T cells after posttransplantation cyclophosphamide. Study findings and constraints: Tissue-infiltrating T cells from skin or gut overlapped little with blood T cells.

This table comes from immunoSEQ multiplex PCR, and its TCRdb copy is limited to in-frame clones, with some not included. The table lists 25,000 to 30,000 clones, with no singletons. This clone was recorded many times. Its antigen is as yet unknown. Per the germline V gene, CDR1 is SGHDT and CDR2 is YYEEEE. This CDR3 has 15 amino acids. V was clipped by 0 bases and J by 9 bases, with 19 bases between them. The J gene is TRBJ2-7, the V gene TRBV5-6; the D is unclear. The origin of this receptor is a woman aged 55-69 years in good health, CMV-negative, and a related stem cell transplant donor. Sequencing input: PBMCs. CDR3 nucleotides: TGTGCCAGCAGCTTGGCCGGTCGGGTACCTTTGGGGCAGTACTTC. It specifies CASSLAGRVPLGQYF.